This TCR beta chain originates from a study of shared clonotypes between healthy human individuals. Germline trimming cut 1 base from V and 6 bases from J; bases unmatched to any gene: 5. CDR1 SGHRS and CDR2 YFSETQ come from the germline V gene. The CDR3 loop spans 14 amino acids. Assay: immunoSEQ multiplex PCR; the TCRdb copy retains only in-frame clones and omits some. The table includes roughly 2,000,000 clones, 93% detected once. Details on this clone: What it recognizes is unknown.

The study, taken as a whole, reports: Of the naive CD4 clonotypes, approximately 5% were shared across a handful of donors. The study drew on few donors, limiting represented genetic and exposure-history diversity.

Naive CD8 cells were CD45RO-negative, positively selected for CCR7, excluding terminally differentiated effector memory CD45RA+ cells. V and J are TRBV5-1 and TRBJ1-2; TRBD1 matches 8 bases. The sequence was obtained from a young man in good health. Some clones in this sample may be carry-over from other donors' samples. Source material: naive CD8+ T cells from PBMCs. For the CDR3, the DNA is TGCGCCAGCAGCTTGATATCACAGGGGGATGGCTACACCTTC. Translated: CASSLISQGDGYTF.